This record concerns one T cell receptor (beta chain) sequence. Its antigen is unknown. This record comes from a study of graft-versus-host responses after intestinal transplantation. About the research overall: Transplants were multivisceral, liver-intestinal, or isolated intestinal. All recipients got anti-thymocyte globulin induction, then tacrolimus and steroids for about three years.

The assay was immunoSEQ multiplex PCR, and TCRdb's table has in-frame clones only and misses some. Found here are roughly 110,000 clones, around 90% of them singletons; the top ten hold roughly 0.71%. The study's findings and limits: Recipient bone marrow held GvH clones, some seen earlier in ileum or blood. Early post-transplant HvG declines showed an association with peak circulating GvH clone levels.

The CDR3 runs 16 residues. The germline V gene encodes CDR1 MGHRA and CDR2 YSYEKL. V was clipped by 4 bases and J by 0 bases; unmatched bases: 7. The starting material was unstimulated CD4+ T cells sorted from spleen or lymph node cells, obtained before transplant. The clonotype comes from a human donor who was the organ donor for an intestinal transplant. This sequence joins TRBV4-1 and TRBJ2-3; the match to TRBD2 covers 7 bases. The CDR3, as DNA: TGCGCCAGCAGCCGAACGGGGGGACCTAGCACAGATACGCAGTATTTT. Amino acids: CASSRTGGPSTDTQYF.